The 10 T cell receptor beta chains given below trace back to one sample, sequenced in a study of T-cell reconstitution after alpha-beta-depleted transplantation in children. Researchers prepared the TCRbeta library using unique molecular identifiers, the study reports. TCRdb re-analysed the PCR reads in MiXCR, keeping a single row per CDR3 protein. The profile shows 80,000 to 100,000 distinct CDR3 sequences, more than 20% of them singletons. Here the sequenced sample was PBMCs, taken before TCRalphabeta/CD19-depleted stem cell transplant. The receptors shown here come from a boy aged 2 to 10 with acute lymphoblastic leukemia, due to receive a stem cell transplant.

This clonotype was counted once. This rearrangement joins TRBV7-2 to TRBJ2-7; TRBD1 aligns across 7 bases. Germline-derived CDR1 and CDR2 are SGHTA and FQGNSA. J was trimmed by 4 bases and V by 3 bases; bases with no gene match: 9. The CDR3 runs to 15 residues. The CDR3 bases are TGTGCCAGCAGCTTCTACAGGGGCTCCCCTTACGAGCAGTACTTC. Translating it yields CASSFYRGSPYEQYF.

This clonotype showed up just a few times. J is TRBJ2-5 and V is TRBV29-1, with 9 bases aligning to TRBD2. After removal of 4 bases from V and 4 bases from J, the junction contained 1 base not matched to a gene. Germline V gene data show CDR1 as SQVTM and CDR2 as ANQGSEA. This CDR3 has 12 amino acids. CDR3 protein: CSVALAGETQYF. In nucleotides, the CDR3 is TGCAGCGTTGCACTAGCGGGAGAGACCCAGTACTTC.

This clonotype has a count of ten or more. The junction departs from the called germline gene at one end, perhaps through a read error. The gene calls are TRBV10-1 and TRBJ2-2; D is undetermined. Germline V CDR1 and CDR2: WNHNN, SYGVQD (reference sequence). This CDR3 is 12 amino acids long. The CDR3 coding sequence is TGTGCCAGCAGTCTAGGAACCGGGGAGCTGTTTTTT. Translation: CASSLGTGELFF.

The V and J genes are TRBV5-5 and TRBJ2-1; 7 bases align to TRBD1. The CDR3 length is 16 residues. Germline loops: CDR1 SGHKS, CDR2 YYEKEE (reference sequence). V shed 4 bases, J shed 4 bases, and the junction held 11 bases outside the gene matches. CDR3 in DNA: TGTGCCAGCAGCCCAAAGGGGGACAGCCGATACAATGAGCAGTTCTTC. Translation gives CASSPKGDSRYNEQFF.

This clonotype occurred a few times. The V call is TRBV29-1, the J call TRBJ2-7, with a weak D call TRBD2 (6 bases). Trimming took 5 bases from V and 6 from J, leaving 23 bases between them. Germline CDR1 SQVTM, CDR2 ANQGSEA. CDR3 size: 15 residues. DNA for the CDR3: TGCAGCGTTACCCCCAGACTTAGCGGAGGAACCGAGCAGTACTTC. It specifies CSVTPRLSGGTEQYF.

This clonotype appeared a few times. The J gene is TRBJ2-7, the V gene TRBV5-1; 10 nucleotides agree with TRBD2. CDR3 size: 16 residues. The V segment lost 1 base and the J segment 3 bases; nucleotides outside the gene matches: 7. CDR1 is SGHRS, CDR2 YFSETQ, per germline. The CDR3 nucleotides are TGCGCCAGCAGCTTGAGGACTAGCGGAGTTGTCTACGAGCAGTACTTC. It yields the protein CASSLRTSGVVYEQYF.

This sequence joins TRBV5-1 and TRBJ2-1, with TRBD2 matching 8 bases. The CDR3 is made up of 15 amino acids. Germline trimming cut 0 bases from V and 11 bases from J; bases unmatched to any gene: 10. Germline values: CDR1 SGHRS, CDR2 YFSETQ. The CDR3 loop reads CASSLVLAEARQQFF. As DNA, the CDR3 is TGCGCCAGCAGCTTGGTACTAGCGGAGGCCCGACAGCAGTTCTTC.

The chain joins TRBV5-1 to TRBJ2-2; unclear D gene. V lost 3 bases and J lost 2, with 14 bases in between. This CDR3 contains 16 residues. Germline V gives CDR1 SGHRS, CDR2 YFSETQ. The CDR3 bases are TGCGCCAGCAGCTCCGGAGACTCCCCTAACACCGGGGAGCTGTTTTTT. It codes for CASSSGDSPNTGELFF. Combining the CDR3 with reference TRBV5-1 and TRBJ2-2 gives the whole variable domain KAGVTQTPRYLIKTRGQQVTLSCSPISGHRSVSWYQQTPGQGLQFLFEYFSETQRNKGNFPGRFSGRQFSNSRSEMNVSTLELGDSALYLCASSSGDSPNTGELFFGEGSRLTVL.

Only a few counts were recorded for this clonotype. The CDR3: CSARPSGAPNQPQHF. CDR3 in DNA: TGCAGTGCTAGACCATCGGGGGCGCCTAATCAGCCCCAGCATTTT. The chain has TRBV20-1 and TRBJ1-5; a weak D match, TRBD1 (6 bases). CDR3 size: 15 residues. The germline gives CDR1 DFQATT, CDR2 SNEGSKA (reference sequence). The V and J ends lost 2 bases and 4 bases respectively, with 15 bases between them.

This clonotype was detected a few times. The chain carries TRBV20-1 and TRBJ1-5; D remains ambiguous. V dropped 1 base and J dropped 4 bases, with 17 bases sitting between them. CDR1 is DFQATT and CDR2 is SNEGSKA in the germline V gene (reference sequence). The CDR3 is 16 residues long. The CDR3 sequence is CSARGESGSANQPQHF. CDR3 bases: TGCAGTGCTAGAGGTGAATCCGGCAGCGCTAATCAGCCCCAGCATTTT.